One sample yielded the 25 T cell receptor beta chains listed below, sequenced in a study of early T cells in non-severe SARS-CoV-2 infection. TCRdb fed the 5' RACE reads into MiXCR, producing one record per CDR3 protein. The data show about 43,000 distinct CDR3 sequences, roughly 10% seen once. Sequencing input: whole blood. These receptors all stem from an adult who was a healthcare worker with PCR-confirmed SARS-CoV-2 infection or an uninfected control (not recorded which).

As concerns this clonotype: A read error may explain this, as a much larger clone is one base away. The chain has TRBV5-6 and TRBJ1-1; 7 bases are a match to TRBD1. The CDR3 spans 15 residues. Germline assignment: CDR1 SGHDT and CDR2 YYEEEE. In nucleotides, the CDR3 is TGTGCCGGCAGCTTACGCGACAGGGAAGGCGCTGAAGCTTTCTTT. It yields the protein CAGSLRDREGAEAFF. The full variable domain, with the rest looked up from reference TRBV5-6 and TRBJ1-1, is DAGVTQSPTHLIKTRGQQVTLRCSPKSGHDTVSWYQQALGQGPQFIFQYYEEEERQRGNFPDRFSGHQFPNYSSELNVNALLLGDSALYLCAGSLRDREGAEAFFGQGTRLTVV.

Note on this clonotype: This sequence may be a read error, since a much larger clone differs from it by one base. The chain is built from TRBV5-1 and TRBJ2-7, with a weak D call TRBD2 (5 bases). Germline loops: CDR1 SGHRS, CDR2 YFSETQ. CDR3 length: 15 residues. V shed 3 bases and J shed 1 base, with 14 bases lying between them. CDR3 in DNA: TGCGCCAGCAGCTCCGCCGGGATAGGGTCCTACGAGCAGTACTTC. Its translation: CASSSAGIGSYEQYF.

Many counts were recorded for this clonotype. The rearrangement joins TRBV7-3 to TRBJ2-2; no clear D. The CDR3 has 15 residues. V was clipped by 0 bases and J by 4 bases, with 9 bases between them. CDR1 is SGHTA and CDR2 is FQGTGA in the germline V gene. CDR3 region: CASSLTGKSTGELFF. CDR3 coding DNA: TGTGCCAGCAGCTTAACGGGCAAGAGCACCGGGGAGCTGTTTTTT.

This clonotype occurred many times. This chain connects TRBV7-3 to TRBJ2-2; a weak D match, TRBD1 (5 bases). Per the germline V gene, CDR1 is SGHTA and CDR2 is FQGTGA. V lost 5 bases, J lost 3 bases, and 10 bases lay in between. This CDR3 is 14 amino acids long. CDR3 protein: CASSAVTDTGELFF. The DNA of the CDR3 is TGTGCCAGCAGCGCCGTGACAGACACCGGGGAGCTGTTTTTT.

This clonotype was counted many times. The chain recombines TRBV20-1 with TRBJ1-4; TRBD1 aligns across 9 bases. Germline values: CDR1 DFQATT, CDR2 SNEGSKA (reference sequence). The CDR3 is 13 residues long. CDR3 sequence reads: CASPGQGNEKLFF. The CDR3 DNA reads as TGCGCGTCTCCGGGACAGGGTAATGAAAAACTGTTTTTT.

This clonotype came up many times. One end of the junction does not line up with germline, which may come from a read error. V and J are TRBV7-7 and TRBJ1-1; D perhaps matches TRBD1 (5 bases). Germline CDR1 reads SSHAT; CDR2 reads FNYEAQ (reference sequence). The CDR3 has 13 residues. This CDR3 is CASSLFGGSEAFF. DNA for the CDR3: TGTGCTAGCAGCCTTTTTGGGGGGTCTGAAGCTTTCTTT.

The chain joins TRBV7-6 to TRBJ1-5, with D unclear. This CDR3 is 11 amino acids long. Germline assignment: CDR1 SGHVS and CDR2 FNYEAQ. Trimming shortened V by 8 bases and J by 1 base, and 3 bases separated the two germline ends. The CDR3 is CASSSNQPQHF. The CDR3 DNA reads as TGTGCCAGCTCAAGCAATCAGCCCCAGCATTTT.

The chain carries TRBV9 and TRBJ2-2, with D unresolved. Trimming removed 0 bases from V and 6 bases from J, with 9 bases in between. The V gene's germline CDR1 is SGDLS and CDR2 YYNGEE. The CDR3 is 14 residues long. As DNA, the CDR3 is TGTGCCAGCAGCGTAGTGGCCTATCCCGGGGAGCTGTTTTTT. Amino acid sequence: CASSVVAYPGELFF. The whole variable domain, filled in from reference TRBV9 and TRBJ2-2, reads DSGVTQTPKHLITATGQRVTLRCSPRSGDLSVYWYQQSLDQGLQFLIQYYNGEERAKGNILERFSAQQFPDLHSELNLSSLELGDSALYFCASSVVAYPGELFFGEGSRLTVL.

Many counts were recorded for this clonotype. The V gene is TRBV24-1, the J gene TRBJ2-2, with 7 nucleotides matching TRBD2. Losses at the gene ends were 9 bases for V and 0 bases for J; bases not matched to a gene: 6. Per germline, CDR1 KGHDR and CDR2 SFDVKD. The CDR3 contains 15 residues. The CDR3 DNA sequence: TGTGCCACCGCGGGGGACTTCTCGAACACCGGGGAGCTGTTTTTT. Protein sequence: CATAGDFSNTGELFF.

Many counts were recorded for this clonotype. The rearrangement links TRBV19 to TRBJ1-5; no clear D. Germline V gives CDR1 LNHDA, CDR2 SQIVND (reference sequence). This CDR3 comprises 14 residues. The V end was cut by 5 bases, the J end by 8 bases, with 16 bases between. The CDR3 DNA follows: TGTGCCAGTAGTCTGGACCTGGGTGAGGAGCCCCAGCATTTT. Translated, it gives CASSLDLGEEPQHF.

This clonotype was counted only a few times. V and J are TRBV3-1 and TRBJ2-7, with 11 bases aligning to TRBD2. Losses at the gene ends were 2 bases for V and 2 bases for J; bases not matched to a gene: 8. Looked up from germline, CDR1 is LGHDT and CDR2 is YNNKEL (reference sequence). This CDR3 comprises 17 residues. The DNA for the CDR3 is TGTGCCAGCAGCCAACCACCCGGGACTAGCGGCACCTACGAGCAGTACTTC. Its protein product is CASSQPPGTSGTYEQYF.

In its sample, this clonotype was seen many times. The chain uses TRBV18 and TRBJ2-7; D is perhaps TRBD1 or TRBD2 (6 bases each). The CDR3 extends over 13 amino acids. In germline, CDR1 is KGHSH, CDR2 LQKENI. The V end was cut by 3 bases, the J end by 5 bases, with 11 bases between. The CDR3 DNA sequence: TGTGCCAGCTCACCTGCGGGACATAACGAGCAGTACTTC. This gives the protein CASSPAGHNEQYF.

CDR3 nucleotides: TGTGCCACCATCGGATCCGGGACAGGGGGCAATGAGGCTGGAAACACCATATATTTT. Its translation: CATIGSGTGGNEAGNTIYF. The gene calls are TRBV10-3 and TRBJ1-3; TRBD1 agrees at 12 bases. Trimming took 10 bases from V and 2 from J; bases not matched to a gene: 18. In germline, CDR1 is ENHRY, CDR2 SYGVKD. The CDR3 runs 19 residues.

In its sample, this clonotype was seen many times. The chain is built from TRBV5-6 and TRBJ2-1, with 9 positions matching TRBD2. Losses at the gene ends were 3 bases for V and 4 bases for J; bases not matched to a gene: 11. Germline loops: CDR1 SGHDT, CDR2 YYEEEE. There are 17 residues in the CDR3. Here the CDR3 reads CASSYNPERGAYNEQFF. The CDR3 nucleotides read TGTGCCAGCAGCTATAACCCCGAGCGGGGGGCTTACAATGAGCAGTTCTTC.

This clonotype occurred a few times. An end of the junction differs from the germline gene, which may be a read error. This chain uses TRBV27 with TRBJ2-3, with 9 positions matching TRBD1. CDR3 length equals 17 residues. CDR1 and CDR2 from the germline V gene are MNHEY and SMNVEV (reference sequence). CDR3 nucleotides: TGTGCCAACAGTTCAAACTCCCGGGACAGGGGCACAGATACGCAGTATTTT. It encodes CANSSNSRDRGTDTQYF.

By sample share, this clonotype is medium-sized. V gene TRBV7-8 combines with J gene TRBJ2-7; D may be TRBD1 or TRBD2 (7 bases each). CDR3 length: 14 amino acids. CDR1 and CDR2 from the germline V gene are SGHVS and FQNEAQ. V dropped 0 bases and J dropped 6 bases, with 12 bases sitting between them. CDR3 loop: CASSLAQGGSEQYF. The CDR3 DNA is TGTGCCAGCAGCTTAGCCCAGGGGGGGAGCGAGCAGTACTTC.

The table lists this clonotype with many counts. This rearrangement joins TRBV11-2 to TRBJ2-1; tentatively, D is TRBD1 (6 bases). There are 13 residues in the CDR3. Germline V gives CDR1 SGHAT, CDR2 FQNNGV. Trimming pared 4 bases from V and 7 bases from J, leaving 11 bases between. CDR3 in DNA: TGTGCCAGCAGCTCCACGGACAGAAATGAGCAGTTCTTC. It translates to CASSSTDRNEQFF.

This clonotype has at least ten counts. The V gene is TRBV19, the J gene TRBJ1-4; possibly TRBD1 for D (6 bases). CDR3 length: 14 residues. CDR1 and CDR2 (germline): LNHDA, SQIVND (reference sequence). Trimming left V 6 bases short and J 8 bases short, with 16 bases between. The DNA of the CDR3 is TGTGCCAGTAGGCCTACAGGGTTGAGGGAAAAACTGTTTTTT. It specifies CASRPTGLREKLFF.

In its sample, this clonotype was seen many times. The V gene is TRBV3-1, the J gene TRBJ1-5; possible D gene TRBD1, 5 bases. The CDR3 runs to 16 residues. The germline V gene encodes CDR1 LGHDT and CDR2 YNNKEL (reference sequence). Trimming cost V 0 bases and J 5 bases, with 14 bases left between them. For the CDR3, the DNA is TGTGCCAGCAGCCAAGATGGGGGTGCCCGACATCAGCCCCAGCATTTT. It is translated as CASSQDGGARHQPQHF.

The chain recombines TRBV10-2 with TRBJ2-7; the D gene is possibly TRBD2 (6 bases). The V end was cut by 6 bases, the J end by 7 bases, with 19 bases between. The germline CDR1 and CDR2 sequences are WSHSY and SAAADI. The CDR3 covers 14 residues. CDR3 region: CASRDRGDLGEQYF. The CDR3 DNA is TGCGCCAGCAGGGACCGCGGGGACTTAGGGGAGCAGTACTTC.

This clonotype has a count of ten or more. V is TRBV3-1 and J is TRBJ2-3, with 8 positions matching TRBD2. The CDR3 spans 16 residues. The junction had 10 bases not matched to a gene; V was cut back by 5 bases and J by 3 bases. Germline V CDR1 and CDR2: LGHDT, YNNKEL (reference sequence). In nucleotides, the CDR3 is TGTGCCAGCAGCAAAATAGCGGGGAGTTCAACAGATACGCAGTATTTT. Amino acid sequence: CASSKIAGSSTDTQYF.

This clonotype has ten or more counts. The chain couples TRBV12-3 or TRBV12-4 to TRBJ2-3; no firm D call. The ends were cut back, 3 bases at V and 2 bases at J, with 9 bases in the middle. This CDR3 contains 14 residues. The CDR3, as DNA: TGTGCCAGCAGTTTCCTAGGAACCACAGATACGCAGTATTTT. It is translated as CASSFLGTTDTQYF.

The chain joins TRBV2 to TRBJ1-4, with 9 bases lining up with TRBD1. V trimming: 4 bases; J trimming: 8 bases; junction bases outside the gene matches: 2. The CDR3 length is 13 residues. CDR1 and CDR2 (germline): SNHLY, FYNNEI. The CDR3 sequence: CASSGGQGEKLFF. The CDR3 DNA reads TGTGCCAGCAGTGGGGGACAGGGCGAAAAACTGTTTTTT. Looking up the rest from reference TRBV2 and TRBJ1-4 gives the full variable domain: EPEVTQTPSHQVTQMGQEVILRCVPISNHLYFYWYRQILGQKVEFLVSFYNNEISEKSEIFDDQFSVERPDGSNFTLKIRSTKLEDSAMYFCASSGGQGEKLFFGSGTQLSVL.

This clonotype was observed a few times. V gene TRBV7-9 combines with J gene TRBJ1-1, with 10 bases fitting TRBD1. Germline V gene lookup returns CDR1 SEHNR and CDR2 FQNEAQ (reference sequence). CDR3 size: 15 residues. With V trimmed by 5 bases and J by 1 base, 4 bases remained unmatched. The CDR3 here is CASSPWDRGNTEAFF. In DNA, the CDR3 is TGTGCCAGCAGCCCCTGGGACAGGGGGAACACTGAAGCTTTCTTT.

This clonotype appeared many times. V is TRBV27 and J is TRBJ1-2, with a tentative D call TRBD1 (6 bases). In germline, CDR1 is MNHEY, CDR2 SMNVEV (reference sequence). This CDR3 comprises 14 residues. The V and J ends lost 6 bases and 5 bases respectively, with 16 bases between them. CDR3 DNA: TGTGCCAGCAGGACAGGAGGGGCGCGATATGGCTACACCTTC. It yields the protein CASRTGGARYGYTF.